These 14 T cell receptor beta chains share one sample of origin, sequenced in a study of CD8 T cells in Susac syndrome. RNA amounts of about 0.45 to 1 ug underwent reverse transcription with random hexamers. From the immunoSEQ multiplex PCR reads, TCRdb called clonotypes with MiXCR, one entry per CDR3 protein. The sample has 100,000 to 150,000 distinct CDR3 sequences, around 94% seen once. The sample was CD8+ T cells from PBMCs. These receptors were collected from a human donor with Susac syndrome.

This sequence joins TRBV20-1 and TRBJ1-5; a possible D gene is TRBD1 (6 bases). Trimming took 6 bases from V and 0 from J, leaving 12 bases between them. CDR3 length: 14 amino acids. Germline lookup yields CDR1 DFQATT and CDR2 SNEGSKA (reference sequence). The CDR3, as DNA: TGCAGTGCGCACAGGGAGGGTAGCAATCAGCCCCAGCATTTT. It is translated as CSAHREGSNQPQHF.

The chain has TRBV7-9 and TRBJ1-4, with a tentative D call TRBD1 (6 bases). There are 14 residues in the CDR3. Between the trimmed V and J ends, which lost 5 bases and 7 bases, there was a span of 14 bases. Germline loops: CDR1 SEHNR, CDR2 FQNEAQ (reference sequence). CDR3: CASSPSTGVEKLFF. For the CDR3, the DNA is TGTGCCAGCAGCCCGTCGACAGGTGTTGAAAAACTGTTTTTT.

The chain couples TRBV12-3 or TRBV12-4 to TRBJ2-7, with D maybe TRBD1 (6 bases). This CDR3 is built from 15 residues. V was trimmed by 2 bases and J by 5 bases, leaving 16 bases between them. The CDR3: CASSLISAGVNEQYF. The CDR3 DNA follows: TGTGCCAGCAGTTTAATTTCTGCAGGGGTCAACGAGCAGTACTTC.

The gene calls are TRBV12-3 or TRBV12-4 and TRBJ1-5; D possibly corresponds to TRBD1 (6 bases). V shed 0 bases and J shed 6 bases, with 12 bases lying between them. The length of the CDR3 is 15 residues. The CDR3 bases are TGTGCCAGCAGTTTAGCGATGGGGGGCAGTCAGCCCCAGCATTTT. It specifies CASSLAMGGSQPQHF.

This clonotype has just a few counts. This sequence joins TRBV4-2 and TRBJ2-7; 11 bases map to TRBD2. Germline V lookup: CDR1 LGHNA, CDR2 YNFKEQ. Trimming took 0 bases from V and 4 from J; bases not matched to a gene: 2. The length of the CDR3 is 15 residues. CDR3 sequence: CASSQELAGGYEQYF. The CDR3 DNA is TGTGCCAGCAGCCAAGAGCTAGCGGGGGGATACGAGCAGTACTTC.

This sequence joins TRBV25-1 and TRBJ2-6, with unresolved D. Looked up from germline, CDR1 is MGHDK and CDR2 is SYGVNS. The CDR3 length is 17 residues. With 0 bases removed from V and 0 bases from J, the gap between germline ends came to 9 bases. CDR3 amino acids: CASSEYRVFSGANVLTF. CDR3 DNA sequence: TGTGCCAGCAGTGAATATCGGGTTTTCTCTGGGGCCAACGTCCTGACTTTC.

The rearrangement joins TRBV30 to TRBJ2-7; weak D call: TRBD1 (6 bases). CDR1 is GTSNPN, CDR2 SVGIG, per germline (reference sequence). CDR3 length: 13 amino acids. V dropped 1 base and J dropped 6 bases, with 13 bases sitting between them. CDR3 in amino acids: CAWSGQALAEQYF. In nucleotides, the CDR3 is TGTGCCTGGAGTGGACAGGCCCTGGCCGAGCAGTACTTC. Supplemented by reference TRBV30 and TRBJ2-7, the full variable domain reads SQTIHQWPATLVQPVGSPLSLECTVEGTSNPNLYWYRQAAGRGLQLLFYSVGIGQISSEVPQNLSASRPQDRQFILSSKKLLLSDSGFYLCAWSGQALAEQYFGPGTRLTVT.

The chain couples TRBV27 to TRBJ2-5; TRBD2 aligns across 13 bases. Trimming at V came to 5 bases and at J to 1 base, leaving 10 bases not matched to a gene. The CDR3 loop spans 18 amino acids. CDR1 is MNHEY, CDR2 SMNVEV, per germline (reference sequence). CDR3 sequence reads: CASSAPTSGGTIQETQYF. The CDR3 DNA sequence: TGTGCCAGCAGTGCACCGACTAGCGGGGGGACGATCCAAGAGACCCAGTACTTC.

The chain employs TRBV9 and TRBJ2-3; TRBD2 is a possible D gene (6 bases). Germline V gene data show CDR1 as SGDLS and CDR2 as YYNGEE. The V gene lost 0 bases and the J gene lost 2 bases, with 13 bases spanning the gap. The CDR3 has 16 amino acids. CDR3 DNA sequence: TGTGCCAGCAGCGTAGTAGCGGCGGGGTACACAGATACGCAGTATTTT. It specifies CASSVVAAGYTDTQYF.

This clonotype has only one observation. This chain connects TRBV19 to TRBJ2-6; D remains unclear. The CDR3 is 18 residues long. Between the trimmed V and J ends, which lost 6 bases and 0 bases, there was a span of 18 bases. Germline V CDR1 and CDR2: LNHDA, SQIVND (reference sequence). In DNA form, the CDR3 reads TGTGCCAGTAGGGCTTCCGTACTGACCCACTCTGGGGCCAACGTCCTGACTTTC. Amino acid sequence: CASRASVLTHSGANVLTF.

The chain couples TRBV3-1 to TRBJ2-7, with TRBD1 matching over 8 bases. V shed 4 bases, J shed 0 bases, and the junction held 5 bases outside the gene matches. The germline gives CDR1 LGHDT, CDR2 YNNKEL (reference sequence). The CDR3 length is 15 residues. The CDR3 nucleotides are TGTGCCAGCAGCCCCGGACAGGGTGACTCCTACGAGCAGTACTTC. Encoded protein: CASSPGQGDSYEQYF.

A word on this clonotype: The junction shows a germline mismatch at one end, possibly a read error. This chain links TRBV5-1 with TRBJ1-1; D remains unclear. CDR1 and CDR2 (germline): SGHRS, YFSETQ. The CDR3 runs 12 residues. CDR3 coding DNA: TGCGCCAGGAGCTTGGCCGGGGTTGGAGCTTTCTTT. Translation gives CARSLAGVGAFF.

The rearrangement links TRBV27 to TRBJ2-1; 10 positions agree with TRBD2. Germline V gives CDR1 MNHEY, CDR2 SMNVEV (reference sequence). The CDR3 runs to 14 residues. The V gene end was trimmed by 5 bases and the J gene end by 7 bases; junction bases not matched to a gene: 5. The CDR3 nucleotides read TGTGCCAGCAGTCCCGGGACTAGCGTAAATGAGCAGTTCTTC. Amino acid sequence: CASSPGTSVNEQFF.

The V gene is TRBV7-2, the J gene TRBJ2-7; the D is unclear. Looked up from germline, CDR1 is SGHTA and CDR2 is FQGNSA. Trimming took off 0 bases at V and 1 base at J, with 7 bases between the two ends. The CDR3 is 14 residues long. The CDR3 loop is CASSLALQSYEQYF. CDR3 nucleotide sequence: TGTGCCAGCAGCTTAGCGCTTCAGTCCTACGAGCAGTACTTC.